This T cell receptor beta chain was retrieved from a study of blood T cell repertoires in COVID-19 (dated by TCRdb to about 2020). Concerning the study at large: Samples from collaborators originated in the United States, Italy and Spain and spanned both the acute and convalescent phases of COVID-19. The prospective study material was composed of cDNA or gDNA derived from T cells, B-cell-depleted T cells, or PBMCs. Deeply sampled blood TCRbeta repertoires from subjects exposed to, actively infected with, or recovered from COVID-19 were included in the dataset. The repertoires were made available in a free public database intended to serve as a resource for research on the immune response to SARS-CoV-2. Samples were obtained from the ongoing ImmuneRACE study (first 160 participants) and from about 1,300 subjects provided by 6 global collaborators. Nearly every sample came with metadata listing a de-identified subject ID, COVID-19 status, age in years and sex. Where available, HLA class I and class II types were obtained from metadata supplied by the sample provider rather than from assay-based typing. Points the paper makes about the study in general: How much clinical and demographic metadata was included differed by source and by participant, and the metadata was provided uncurated.

TCRbeta CDR3 regions were amplified from genomic DNA by means of the immunoSEQ Assay, a bias-controlled multiplex PCR. The source study handled its data this way. Within the assay, amplification of reference gene primers was used to estimate how many nucleated cells each sample contained. Sequence reads were collapsed and filtered to measure the absolute abundance of every unique TCRbeta CDR3 rearrangement. Productive Simpson clonality was computed per sample as the square root of Simpson's diversity index over productive rearrangements. TCRdb retrieved this table from immuneACCESS and kept in-frame rearrangements only. Not all clones are present; in checked studies, unresolved V genes account for under half, and no reason is known for the remainder. The V and J calls and clone size were taken over from that table, and D and trimming were inferred from the DNA. Within this sample are about 290,000 clones, with around 90% of them counted one time only. About 1.7% of the sample belongs to the ten largest clones.

The germline V gene (reference sequence) provides CDR1 LNHDA and CDR2 SQIVND. The CDR3 numbers 12 residues from cysteine through phenylalanine. The kept DNA is CDR3 alone, 36 bases in frame from the first base. V sheds 5 bases and J sheds 5 bases, leaving 9 bases between their ends. In the prospective study, participants were roughly 18 to 100 years old, resided in about 25 geographic areas of the United States, and were enrolled through a virtual design. Cohort assignment in the prospective study relied on participant-reported clinical history from a screening survey and a study questionnaire. For ImmuneRACE Cohort 3, a participant was defined as recovered based on two consecutive negative NP/OP PCR tests, clearance by a healthcare professional, or resolution of symptoms. In the prospective study, mobile phlebotomists collected whole blood, serum and a nasopharyngeal or oropharyngeal swab from each participant. Participants in the prospective study had the option to provide additional blood draws and questionnaires over a roughly 2-month period. Blood samples from the prospective study were shipped frozen or at room temperature prior to DNA extraction.

Notes on this clone: Its antigen remains undetermined. Within one base of it there is no much larger clone, and no base qualities were kept.

The TCR was taken from a woman between 40 and 55 years old who had recovered from COVID-19. The chain employs TRBV19 and TRBJ1-2; possibly the D gene is TRBD1, per 5 matching bases. The sequenced material came from PBMCs or T cells enriched from blood (not recorded which). The base sequence is TGTGCCAGTAGTCCCGGGACTTATGGCTACACCTTC. Its translation is CASSPGTYGYTF.